A selection of T cell receptor beta chains follows, all from one sample in a study of blood T cell repertoires in COVID-19. Clones were read by immunoSEQ multiplex PCR, and TCRdb kept only the in-frame ones, dropping some. The sample yields 200,000 to 250,000 clones, 80% seen once. Input material: PBMCs or T cells enriched from blood (not recorded which). Receptor source: a woman aged 40 to 50 with acute COVID-19. CDR3s include the opening cysteine and the closing phenylalanine or tryptophan. A D gene is named only where the DNA matches it firmly. Clone size, where shown, is once, few, many, or a class for clones that have expanded.

D	size	V	J	DNA	CDR3
TRBD1	.	TRBV7-2	TRBJ1-5	TGTGCCAGCAGCTTAACCCCCACAGGGGGCGGACGTCAGCCCCAGCATTTT	CASSLTPTGGGRQPQHF
.	.	TRBV12-3/TRBV12-4	TRBJ2-7	TGTGCCAGCAGTAACAGGGACGAGCAGTACTTC	CASSNRDEQYF
TRBD2	.	TRBV7-3	TRBJ2-1	TGTGCCAGCAGCCCCTCCGGGACTAGCGGGGCCAATGAGCAGTTCTTC	CASSPSGTSGANEQFF
TRBD2	.	TRBV28	TRBJ2-2	TGTGCCAGCAACCCCCCGGGACTAGCGGGAGCGGTGACCGGGGAGCTGTTTTTT	CASNPPGLAGAVTGELFF
.	.	TRBV7-2	TRBJ2-1	TGTGCCAGCAGCTTAGACACAGGGCCATGGGAGCAGTTCTTC	CASSLDTGPWEQFF
.	.	TRBV18	TRBJ1-1	TGTGCCAGCTCAAAATTAACAGGGTTGAACACTGAAGCTTTCTTT	CASSKLTGLNTEAFF
.	.	TRBV6-5	TRBJ2-7	TGTGCCACGGGGGGCTGGTACGAGCAGTACTTC	CATGGWYEQYF
.	.	TRBV9	TRBJ1-1	TGTGCCAGCAGCCCAGGGCTGGATGAAGCTTTCTTT	CASSPGLDEAFF
.	once	TRBV6-5	TRBJ1-6	TGTGCCAGCAGAGGGGGTGACACCTCTAATTCACCCCTCCACTTT	CASRGGDTSNSPLHF
TRBD1	once	TRBV9	TRBJ1-4	TGTGCCAGCAGCGTAGCTCAGGGGGGCCTTAATGAAAAACTGTTTTTT	CASSVAQGGLNEKLFF
.	.	TRBV4-2	TRBJ2-3	TGTGCCAGCAGCCCCGATGGGCCCTGGAGCACAGATACGCAGTATTTT	CASSPDGPWSTDTQYF
TRBD1	.	TRBV28	TRBJ1-2	TGTGCCAGCAGTTTCACAGGGGGCGCAAGTGGCTACACCTTC	CASSFTGGASGYTF
TRBD2	.	TRBV24-1	TRBJ2-7	TGTGCCACACAAAGACTAGCGGGAGGGCCCCACGAGCAGTACTTC	CATQRLAGGPHEQYF
TRBD1	.	TRBV5-6	TRBJ1-6	TGTGCCAGCAGCCCACGACAGGGTTTCGGGAGCTCCTATAATTCACCCCTCCACTTT	CASSPRQGFGSSYNSPLHF
.	.	TRBV2	TRBJ1-4	TGTGCCAGCAGACAGGGCAGGACTAATGAAAAACTGTTTTTT	CASRQGRTNEKLFF
.	.	TRBV6-5	TRBJ1-3	TGTGCCAGCAACCCCGACAGCTCTGGAAACACCATATATTTT	CASNPDSSGNTIYF
.	.	TRBV28	TRBJ1-5	TGTGCCAGCAGTTTAGGGCGCCAGCCCCAGCATTTT	CASSLGRQPQHF
TRBD1	.	TRBV6-5	TRBJ2-7	TGTGCCAGCAAGCCGGGACAGGGGTTCTACGAGCAGTACTTC	CASKPGQGFYEQYF
TRBD1	few	TRBV18	TRBJ1-2	TGTGCCAGCTCACCCGGGACAGGGGAATATGGCTACACCTTC	CASSPGTGEYGYTF
TRBD2	.	TRBV7-9	TRBJ2-5	TGTGCCAGCAGAACTAGCGGCCAAGAGACCCAGTACTTC	CASRTSGQETQYF
.	many	TRBV6-5	TRBJ2-7	TGTGCCAGCAGTCTTGACGGGACCTACGAGCAGTACTTC	CASSLDGTYEQYF
.	.	TRBV5-1	TRBJ2-7	TGCGCCAGCAGCTTAGCCCCTGGACAGTCCTACGAGCAGTACTTC	CASSLAPGQSYEQYF
.	.	TRBV7-9	TRBJ1-1	TGTGCCAGCAGCTTAGAACAGGCATCTGCTTTCTTT	CASSLEQASAFF
.	few	TRBV5-5	TRBJ2-1	TGTGCCAGCAGCTTGGAGCTTTACAATGAGCAGTTCTTC	CASSLELYNEQFF
.	.	TRBV3-1/TRBV3-2	TRBJ1-6	TGTGCCAGCAGTCGAATCGGGCCAGGGCGCAATTCACCCCTCCACTTT	CASSRIGPGRNSPLHF
.	.	TRBV24-1	TRBJ2-5	TGTGCCACCAGCCGCGGACTGGGGGACAAAGAGACCCAGTACTTC	CATSRGLGDKETQYF
TRBD2	.	TRBV7-2	TRBJ2-6	TGTGCCAGCGGTTCGACTAGCGGGGGAACGGGGGCCAACGTCCTGACTTTC	CASGSTSGGTGANVLTF
TRBD2	.	TRBV28	TRBJ2-7	TGTGCCAGCAGTCCCACGGGAGGGCCCCGAACCTACGAGCAGTACTTC	CASSPTGGPRTYEQYF
.	.	TRBV9	TRBJ1-4	TGTGCCAGCAGCGTAGATGGAGTAACTAATGAAAAACTGTTTTTT	CASSVDGVTNEKLFF
.	.	TRBV29-1	TRBJ1-1	TGCAGCGTTGAAGCTGGTTGGGTCCAGGGGGAAGCTTTCTTT	CSVEAGWVQGEAFF
TRBD1	once	TRBV6-2/TRBV6-3	TRBJ1-6	TGTGCCAGCAGTTACTCCCGCGGTATAGGGGGCATTTCACCCCTCCACTTT	CASSYSRGIGGISPLHF
.	.	TRBV28	TRBJ2-3	TGTGCCAGCAGTCCAGGGGTCGGCACAGATACGCAGTATTTT	CASSPGVGTDTQYF
.	.	TRBV7-8	TRBJ2-6	TGTGCCAGCAGCTTAGCTCCCGACAGCTCTGGGGCCAACGTCCTGACTTTC	CASSLAPDSSGANVLTF
.	few	TRBV7-2	TRBJ1-1	TGTGCCAGCAGCTTAGGCGGAGGGACTGAAGCTTTCTTT	CASSLGGGTEAFF
TRBD1	few	TRBV12-3/TRBV12-4	TRBJ1-1	TGTGCCAGCAGTTTAATACAGGGGACTAGAGCTTTCTTT	CASSLIQGTRAFF
.	.	TRBV19	TRBJ2-1	TGTGCCAGTAGTATGACAGCCATTAGAAATGAGCAGTTCTTC	CASSMTAIRNEQFF
.	once	TRBV9	TRBJ1-6	TGTGCCAGCAGCGTAGAAGTGGGAGAGGCCTCACCCCTCCACTTT	CASSVEVGEASPLHF
TRBD2	.	TRBV7-9	TRBJ2-7	TGTGCCAGCAGTAAGGAGCGGGGGGCCTACGAGCAGTACTTC	CASSKERGAYEQYF
.	.	TRBV7-8	TRBJ1-1	TGTGCCAGCAGCTTAGGGGAGCGGGGAAGAACTGAAGCTTTCTTT	CASSLGERGRTEAFF
.	.	TRBV2	TRBJ1-1	TGTGCCAGCAGTGAAGCGCTTCGGGGGGCCCCAACGTTT	CASSEALRGAPTF
.	.	TRBV6-1	TRBJ2-6	TGTGCCAGCAGTGATCGTGCGATCTCTGGGGCCAACGTCCTGACTTTC	CASSDRAISGANVLTF
TRBD1	.	TRBV12-5	TRBJ2-2	TGTGCTAGTGGTTTGGTGGCAGGGGGCACCGGGGAGCTGTTTTTT	CASGLVAGGTGELFF
TRBD1	.	TRBV19	TRBJ1-5	TGTGCCAGTAGTACCCGTAGGACAGGAGCAAATCAGCCCCAGCATTTT	CASSTRRTGANQPQHF
TRBD2	.	TRBV9	TRBJ2-3	TGTGCCAGCAGCGTAGTGGGAGCGGGAGGAGATACGCAGTATTTT	CASSVVGAGGDTQYF
.	once	TRBV28	TRBJ1-6	TGTGCCAGCAGTTTTCGAGGGTCATATTCACCCCTCCACTTT	CASSFRGSYSPLHF
.	.	TRBV11-1	TRBJ1-1	TGTGCCAGCAGCCGAGGCGGGGCTACTGAAGCTTTCTTT	CASSRGGATEAFF
.	once	TRBV14	TRBJ1-4	TGTGCCAGCAGCCTGGGCAGTCCGACCCTATGGACTAATGAAAAACTGTTTTTT	CASSLGSPTLWTNEKLFF
TRBD1	.	TRBV6-5	TRBJ1-3	TGTGCCAGCAGGCGGACAGGGCTGACTGGAAACACCATATATTTT	CASRRTGLTGNTIYF
.	.	TRBV19	TRBJ2-7	TGTGCCAGTAGTATAGATAAGAGCTACGAGCAGTACTTC	CASSIDKSYEQYF
TRBD1	many	TRBV4-2	TRBJ2-5	TGTGCCAGCAGCCTCACCCCGGGACAGGGGGCGGAGACCCAGTACTTC	CASSLTPGQGAETQYF
.	.	TRBV5-1	TRBJ2-6	TGCGCCAGCAGCTTGGCCCCAGGCTCTGGGGCCAACGTCCTGACTTTC	CASSLAPGSGANVLTF
TRBD1	.	TRBV28	TRBJ2-7	TGTGCCCACAGGGGAAGGTACGAGCAGTACTTC	CAHRGRYEQYF
.	.	TRBV7-2	TRBJ1-1	TGTGCCAGCAGCAAAGACAGGAACACTGAAGCTTTCTTT	CASSKDRNTEAFF